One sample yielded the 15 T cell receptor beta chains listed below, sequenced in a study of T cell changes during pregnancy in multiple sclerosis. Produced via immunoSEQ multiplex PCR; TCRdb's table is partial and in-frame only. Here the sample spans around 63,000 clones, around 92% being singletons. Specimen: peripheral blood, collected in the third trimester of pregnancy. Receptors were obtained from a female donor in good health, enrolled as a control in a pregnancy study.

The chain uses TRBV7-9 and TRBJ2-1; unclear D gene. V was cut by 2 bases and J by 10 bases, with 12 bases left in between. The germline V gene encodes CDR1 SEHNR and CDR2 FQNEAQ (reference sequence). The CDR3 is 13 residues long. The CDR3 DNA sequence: TGTGCCAGCAGCTTATATGTAAGCCGAGAGCAGTTCTTC. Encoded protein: CASSLYVSREQFF.

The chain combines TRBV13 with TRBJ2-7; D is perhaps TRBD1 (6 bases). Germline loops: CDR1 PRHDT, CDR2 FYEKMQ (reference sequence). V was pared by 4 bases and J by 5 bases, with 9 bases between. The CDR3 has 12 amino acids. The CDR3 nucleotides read TGTGCCAGCAGCTCCGACAGGCACGAGCAGTACTTC. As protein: CASSSDRHEQYF.

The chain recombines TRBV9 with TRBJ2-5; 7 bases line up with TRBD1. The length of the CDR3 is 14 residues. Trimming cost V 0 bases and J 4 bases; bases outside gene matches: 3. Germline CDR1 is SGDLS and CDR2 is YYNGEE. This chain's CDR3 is CASSVDRGGETQYF. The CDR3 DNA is TGTGCCAGCAGCGTAGACAGGGGCGGAGAGACCCAGTACTTC.

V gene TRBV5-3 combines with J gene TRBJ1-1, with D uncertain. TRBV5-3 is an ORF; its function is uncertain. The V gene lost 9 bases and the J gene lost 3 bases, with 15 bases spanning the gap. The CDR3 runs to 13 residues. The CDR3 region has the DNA TGTGCCACCCCTGGAGGGCGGGACACTGAAGCTTTCTTT. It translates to CATPGGRDTEAFF.

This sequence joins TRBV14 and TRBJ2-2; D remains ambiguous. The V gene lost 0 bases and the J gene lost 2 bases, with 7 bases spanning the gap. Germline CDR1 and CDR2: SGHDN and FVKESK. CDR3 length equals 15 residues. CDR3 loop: CASSQEVRNTGELFF. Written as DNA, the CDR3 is TGTGCCAGCAGCCAAGAAGTCAGAAACACCGGGGAGCTGTTTTTT.

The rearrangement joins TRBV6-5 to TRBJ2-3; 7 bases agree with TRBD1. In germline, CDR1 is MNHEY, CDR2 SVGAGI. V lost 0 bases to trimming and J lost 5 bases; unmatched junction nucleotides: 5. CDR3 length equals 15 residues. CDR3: CASSYSRAGGDTQYF. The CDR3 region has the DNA TGTGCCAGCAGTTACTCGAGGGCAGGGGGAGATACGCAGTATTTT.

In nucleotides, the CDR3 is TGTGCCAGTAGTCCTCGGACAGGTGATAATGGCTACACCTTC. Its protein product is CASSPRTGDNGYTF. The chain has TRBV19 and TRBJ1-2; the match to TRBD1 covers 7 bases. The germline V gene encodes CDR1 LNHDA and CDR2 SQIVND (reference sequence). This CDR3 comprises 14 residues. V lost 5 bases and J lost 6; bases outside the gene matches: 9.

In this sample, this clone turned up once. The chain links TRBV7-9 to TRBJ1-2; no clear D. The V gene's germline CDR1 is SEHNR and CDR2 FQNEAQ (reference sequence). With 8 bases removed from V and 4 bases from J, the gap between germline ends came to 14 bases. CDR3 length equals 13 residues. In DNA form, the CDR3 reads TGTGCCAGCGGTGCCCCGGTCCCCTATGGCTACACCTTC. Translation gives CASGAPVPYGYTF.

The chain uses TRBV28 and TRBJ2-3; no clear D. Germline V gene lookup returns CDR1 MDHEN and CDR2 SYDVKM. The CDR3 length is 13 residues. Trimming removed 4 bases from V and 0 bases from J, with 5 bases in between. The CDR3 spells CASSSVSTDTQYF. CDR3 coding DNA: TGTGCCAGCAGTTCGGTGAGCACAGATACGCAGTATTTT.

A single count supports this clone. This chain's CDR3 is CASSKAPGCGYTF. In nucleotides, the CDR3 is TGTGCCAGCAGCAAAGCTCCGGGGTGTGGCTACACCTTC. J is TRBJ1-2 and V is TRBV21-1. TRBV21-1 is classified as a pseudogene. CDR3 length: 13 residues.

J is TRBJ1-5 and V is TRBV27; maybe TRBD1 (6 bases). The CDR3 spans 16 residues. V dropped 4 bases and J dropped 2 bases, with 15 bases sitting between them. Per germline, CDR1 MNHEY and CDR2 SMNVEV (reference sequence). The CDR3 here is CASSSAGAQGNQPQHF. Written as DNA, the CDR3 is TGTGCCAGCAGTTCGGCGGGGGCGCAGGGCAATCAGCCCCAGCATTTT.

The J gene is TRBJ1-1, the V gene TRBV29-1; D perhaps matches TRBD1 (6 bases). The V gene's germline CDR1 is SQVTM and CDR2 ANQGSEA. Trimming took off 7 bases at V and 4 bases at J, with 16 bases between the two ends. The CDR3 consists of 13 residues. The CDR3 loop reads CSGRSGGPTEAFF. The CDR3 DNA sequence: TGCAGCGGTAGGTCGGGGGGCCCCACTGAAGCTTTCTTT.

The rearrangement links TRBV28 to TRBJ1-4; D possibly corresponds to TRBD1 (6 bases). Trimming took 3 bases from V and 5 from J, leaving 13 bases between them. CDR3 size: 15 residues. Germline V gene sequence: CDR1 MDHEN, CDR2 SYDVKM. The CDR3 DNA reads TGTGCCAGCAGTTTTGGCGGGGGCAACAATGAAAAACTGTTTTTT. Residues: CASSFGGGNNEKLFF.

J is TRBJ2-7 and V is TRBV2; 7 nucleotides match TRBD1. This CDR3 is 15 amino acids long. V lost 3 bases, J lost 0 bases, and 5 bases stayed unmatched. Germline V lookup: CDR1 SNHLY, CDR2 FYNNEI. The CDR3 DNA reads TGTGCCAGCAGTGACGGGACAGCCAGCTCCTACGAGCAGTACTTC. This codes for CASSDGTASSYEQYF.

CDR3 nucleotides: TGTGCCAGCAGCCTGCGGACAGCTCAAGAGACCCAGTACTTC. It translates to CASSLRTAQETQYF. The chain is built from TRBV5-6 and TRBJ2-5; D might be TRBD1 (6 bases). Germline CDR1 reads SGHDT; CDR2 reads YYEEEE. V lost 4 bases and J lost 2, with 12 bases in between. The CDR3 runs to 14 residues.